This T cell receptor (beta chain) was sequenced in a study of T cell repertoires in cytomegalovirus infection. TCRdb itself ran the reads through MiXCR, one entry per CDR3 protein. The sample yields 97,000 or so distinct CDR3 sequences, more than 15% seen once. The CDR3 spans 16 residues. J was trimmed by 0 bases and V by 2 bases; bases with no gene match: 5. Looked up from germline, CDR1 is SGHDT and CDR2 is YYEEEE. This chain connects TRBV5-6 to TRBJ2-1; 7 bases agree with TRBD2. Sequencing was carried out using PBMCs. The sequence was collected from a human donor in good health (CMV status not recorded). Some clones in this sample may be carry-over from other donors' samples. The CDR3 DNA sequence: TGTGCCAGCAGCTTTCGGGCGGGGGTCTCCTACAATGAGCAGTTCTTC. This encodes CASSFRAGVSYNEQFF.